The 21 T cell receptor beta chains reported below all come from one sample, sequenced in a study of T cell changes during pregnancy in multiple sclerosis. The protocol was immunoSEQ multiplex PCR, while the TCRdb copy is restricted to in-frame clones and leaves out a portion. The sample holds 88,000 or so clones, roughly nine tenths seen once. The sample here was peripheral blood, taken before pregnancy. The receptors stem from a female donor with multiple sclerosis, enrolled in a pregnancy study.

This clone was seen a handful of times. This chain links TRBV11-2 with TRBJ1-1, with no clear D. Trimming stripped 5 bases from V and 0 bases from J, with 7 bases between. The CDR3 has 13 residues. The V gene's germline CDR1 is SGHAT and CDR2 FQNNGV. CDR3 protein: CASSDEVNTEAFF. In DNA, the CDR3 is TGTGCCAGCAGCGACGAGGTGAACACTGAAGCTTTCTTT.

This chain connects TRBV25-1 to TRBJ2-3, with a tentative D call TRBD2 (6 bases). This CDR3 is 15 amino acids long. The germline gives CDR1 MGHDK, CDR2 SYGVNS. The V end was cut by 6 bases, the J end by 4 bases, with 17 bases between. For the CDR3, the DNA is TGTGCCAGCAGATCGGAGGGTCTTGTGGCAGATACGCAGTATTTT. Amino acids: CASRSEGLVADTQYF. Full variable domain (rest looked up from reference TRBV25-1 and TRBJ2-3): EADIYQTPRYLVIGTGKKITLECSQTMGHDKMYWYQQDPGMELHLIHYSYGVNSTEKGDLSSESTVSRIRTEHFPLTLESARPSHTSQYLCASRSEGLVADTQYFGPGTRLTVL.

The chain has TRBV7-9 and TRBJ2-7, with 16 bases identical to TRBD2. Germline CDR1 reads SEHNR; CDR2 reads FQNEAQ (reference sequence). The ends lost 6 bases at V and 7 bases at J; junction bases unmatched: 18. The length of the CDR3 is 19 residues. CDR3 bases: TGTGCCAGCAGTCCCGGGACTAGCGGGAGGGTGGGCTGGGCTACGGAGCAGTACTTC. As protein: CASSPGTSGRVGWATEQYF.

The chain recombines TRBV6-6 with TRBJ2-6; D not resolved. The CDR3 is 12 amino acids. V dropped 11 bases and J dropped 4 bases, with 9 bases sitting between them. CDR1 is MNHNY and CDR2 is SVGAGI in the germline V gene (reference sequence). The CDR3: CALSSGANVLTF. The CDR3 nucleotides are TGTGCCCTCTCTTCCGGGGCCAACGTCCTGACTTTC.

The J gene is TRBJ2-7, the V gene TRBV19; D may be TRBD1 (5 bases). This CDR3 is 14 amino acids long. Trimming stripped 5 bases from V and 1 base from J, with 12 bases between. Germline loops: CDR1 LNHDA, CDR2 SQIVND (reference sequence). The CDR3 sequence is CASSPLDSSYEQYF. The CDR3 bases are TGTGCCAGTAGTCCGCTCGACAGTTCCTACGAGCAGTACTTC.

This rearrangement joins TRBV10-3 to TRBJ2-2; 9 bases fit TRBD1. The CDR3 consists of 15 residues. Germline values: CDR1 ENHRY, CDR2 SYGVKD. V gave up 6 bases and J gave up 7 bases; unmatched junction bases: 9. This chain's CDR3 is CAIRQGADLDGELFF. CDR3 nucleotide sequence: TGTGCCATCAGACAGGGGGCGGATCTCGACGGGGAGCTGTTTTTT.

V and J are TRBV27 and TRBJ2-7; the D gene is possibly TRBD2 (5 bases). There are 15 residues in the CDR3. Germline lookup yields CDR1 MNHEY and CDR2 SMNVEV (reference sequence). V lost 3 bases, J lost 0 bases, and 12 bases lay in between. CDR3 in DNA: TGTGCCAGCAGTTTGAGGACTCCGGGCTCCTACGAGCAGTACTTC. Its protein is CASSLRTPGSYEQYF.

This chain connects TRBV29-1 to TRBJ2-3; D possibly corresponds to TRBD2 (6 bases). V was trimmed by 3 bases and J by 0 bases, leaving 13 bases between them. The germline CDR1 and CDR2 sequences are SQVTM and ANQGSEA. The CDR3 extends over 15 amino acids. Written as DNA, the CDR3 is TGCAGCGTTGACCAAACTAGCAGCAGCACAGATACGCAGTATTTT. Translating it yields CSVDQTSSSTDTQYF.

J is TRBJ2-3 and V is TRBV10-3; the match to TRBD1 covers 10 bases. The CDR3 extends over 15 amino acids. After removal of 6 bases from V and 3 bases from J, the junction contained 6 bases not matched to a gene. Germline values: CDR1 ENHRY, CDR2 SYGVKD. The CDR3 coding sequence is TGTGCCATCAGGAGGGACAGGGGTGGGACAGATACGCAGTATTTT. Residues: CAIRRDRGGTDTQYF.

The chain carries TRBV28 and TRBJ1-1; unclear D gene. The CDR3 loop spans 15 amino acids. CDR1 and CDR2 (germline): MDHEN, SYDVKM. The V and J ends lost 2 bases and 5 bases respectively, with 15 bases between them. The DNA for the CDR3 is TGTGCCAGCAGTTTAACTTTGGGCCCGGGAACTGAAGCTTTCTTT. Amino acids: CASSLTLGPGTEAFF.

The genes are TRBV7-9 and TRBJ1-5; D is possibly TRBD1 (5 bases). Germline assignment: CDR1 SEHNR and CDR2 FQNEAQ (reference sequence). Trimming stripped 5 bases from V and 3 bases from J, with 17 bases between. The CDR3 loop spans 16 amino acids. Written as DNA, the CDR3 is TGTGCCAGCAGCCGCTACGGGGGAGTCGACAATCAGCCCCAGCATTTT. Residues: CASSRYGGVDNQPQHF. The full variable domain, with the rest looked up from reference TRBV7-9 and TRBJ1-5, is DTGVSQNPRHKITKRGQNVTFRCDPISEHNRLYWYRQTLGQGPEFLTYFQNEAQLEKSRLLSDRFSAERPKGSFSTLEIQRTEQGDSAMYLCASSRYGGVDNQPQHFGDGTRLSIL.

The chain is built from TRBV29-1 and TRBJ2-1; D unresolved. The CDR3 has 16 amino acids. Germline loops: CDR1 SQVTM, CDR2 ANQGSEA. V was pared by 5 bases and J by 4 bases, with 21 bases between. CDR3 sequence reads: CSVSSLGEPRYNEQFF. CDR3 DNA sequence: TGCAGCGTTTCCAGTCTAGGTGAGCCCCGGTACAATGAGCAGTTCTTC.

This clone came up once. The CDR3 loop reads CASGERGGGVYEQYF. CDR3 nucleotides: TGTGCCAGCGGTGAACGGGGGGGCGGTGTCTACGAGCAGTACTTC. The chain joins TRBV28 to TRBJ2-7; 8 bases are shared with TRBD2. Germline values: CDR1 MDHEN, CDR2 SYDVKM. V was clipped by 8 bases and J by 3 bases; unmatched bases: 12. There are 15 residues in the CDR3.

The rearrangement uses TRBV7-8 and TRBJ1-3; 8 bases map to TRBD1. V shed 5 bases and J 0 bases; nucleotides not matched to a gene: 9. Germline CDR1 is SGHVS and CDR2 is FQNEAQ. The CDR3 loop spans 17 amino acids. In nucleotides, the CDR3 is TGTGCCAGCAGCCCTGTGCAGGGGGCCCCCTCTGGAAACACCATATATTTT. Its protein product is CASSPVQGAPSGNTIYF.

This clone was counted a few times. The chain uses TRBV28 and TRBJ2-7, with 7 bases fitting TRBD2. Germline loops: CDR1 MDHEN, CDR2 SYDVKM. The CDR3 has 16 amino acids. Trimming took 6 bases from V and 1 from J; bases not matched to a gene: 12. CDR3 region: CASRPPVGGYSYEQYF. The CDR3 region has the DNA TGTGCCAGCAGGCCCCCCGTCGGGGGGTATTCCTACGAGCAGTACTTC.

This sequence joins TRBV4-1 and TRBJ1-2; D is unresolved. The CDR3 has 16 amino acids. With 1 base removed from V and 8 bases from J, the gap between germline ends came to 20 bases. Germline CDR1 and CDR2: MGHRA and YSYEKL. CDR3 bases: TGCGCCAGCAGCCAAGCCTTAGGACTACGAGTCGGGGGCTACACCTTC. Its translation is CASSQALGLRVGGYTF.

The chain links TRBV10-1 to TRBJ2-3; D is undetermined. CDR1 is WNHNN and CDR2 is SYGVQD in the germline V gene (reference sequence). The V end was cut by 7 bases, the J end by 5 bases, with 22 bases between. There are 16 residues in the CDR3. CDR3 sequence: CASNRVRPVGKDTQYF. CDR3 DNA sequence: TGCGCCAGCAATCGGGTGAGGCCGGTCGGAAAAGATACGCAGTATTTT.

CDR3 DNA: TGCGCCAGCAGCTTACCGGGACTAGCGGGAGGGCCGGGCAATGAGCAGTTCTTC. Its translation is CASSLPGLAGGPGNEQFF. V is TRBV5-1 and J is TRBJ2-1; 16 nucleotides line up with TRBD2. CDR3 size: 18 residues. Germline CDR1 is SGHRS and CDR2 is YFSETQ. J was trimmed by 6 bases and V by 2 bases; bases with no gene match: 8. Combining the CDR3 with reference TRBV5-1 and TRBJ2-1 gives the whole variable domain KAGVTQTPRYLIKTRGQQVTLSCSPISGHRSVSWYQQTPGQGLQFLFEYFSETQRNKGNFPGRFSGRQFSNSRSEMNVSTLELGDSALYLCASSLPGLAGGPGNEQFFGPGTRLTVL.

The chain combines TRBV5-4 with TRBJ1-1, with D uncertain. Per the germline V gene, CDR1 is SGHNT and CDR2 is YYREEE (reference sequence). V dropped 1 base and J dropped 0 bases, with 10 bases sitting between them. The CDR3 loop spans 15 amino acids. The chain's CDR3 is CASSLYNQMNTEAFF. The CDR3 bases are TGTGCCAGCAGCTTGTATAACCAGATGAACACTGAAGCTTTCTTT. The full variable domain, completed using reference TRBV5-4 and TRBJ1-1, is ETGVTQSPTHLIKTRGQQVTLRCSSQSGHNTVSWYQQALGQGPQFIFQYYREEENGRGNFPPRFSGLQFPNYSSELNVNALELDDSALYLCASSLYNQMNTEAFFGQGTRLTVV.

This clone was picked up one time. V gene TRBV7-6 combines with J gene TRBJ2-1; D is possibly TRBD2 (6 bases). Trimming removed 7 bases at V and 8 bases at J, with 21 bases between. Germline CDR1 is SGHVS and CDR2 is FNYEAQ. CDR3 size: 15 residues. The CDR3 nucleotides are TGTGCCAGCACCGCCCGACTAGTTGGGGCGCATGAGCAGTTCTTC. The encoded protein is CASTARLVGAHEQFF.

V and J are TRBV28 and TRBJ2-4; D not certain. Trimming removed 10 bases at V and 0 bases at J, with 10 bases between. The CDR3 loop spans 13 amino acids. The V gene's germline CDR1 is MDHEN and CDR2 SYDVKM. The CDR3 region has the DNA TGTGCCACTAAGAGGATAGCCAAAAACATTCAGTACTTC. It encodes CATKRIAKNIQYF.